This T cell receptor beta chain was obtained from a study of cytomegalovirus exposure and HLA in healthy donors (dated by TCRdb to 2016 to 2017). A note on the overall study: An earlier analysis of approximately 640 of the donors reported approximately 300 Gb of sequence data and 117 million unique TCR beta sequences from about 200 million T cells. Besides the first cohort of roughly 640 subjects, a separate validation cohort made up of 120 different subjects was used. The number of donors typed differed by locus, with roughly 620-630 for A, B, C, DRB1 and DQB1, more than 500 for DQA1, over 600 for DPA1, and some 470 for DPB1. On average, 235,054 unique TCR beta nucleotide sequences were sequenced per donor among 300 to 500 genotyped donors of the cohort, with roughly 19% of those sequences being non-productive. Among the roughly 400 genotyped donors, approximately 82% belonged to the genetic ancestry cluster associated with self-reported Caucasian donors. About five DR-DQ haplotypes were treated as single units for association and clustering because of strong linkage in the cohort. The later analysis used no new phenotypic data to find candidate immune exposures, relying instead on TCR beta sequences and their occurrence across donors. To decide whether each TCR beta V gene segment behaved as functional or pseudogenic, an earlier analysis of fewer than 750 of the donors relied on high-throughput TCR beta sequencing. A later genetic analysis used genome-wide SNP genotypes for about 55% of the 666 donors, treating that subset as a discovery cohort. A later analysis re-analyzed previously published TCR beta repertoires from 650 to 800 donors and added high-resolution HLA genotyping to study TCR occurrence patterns. The aim of the study was to test whether cataloging public T cell receptors could identify signatures of past pathogen exposure. The study combined high-throughput TCR immunosequencing, statistical association of individual TCRs with disease status, and machine learning to predict cytomegalovirus infection status. Using immunosequencing, the study profiled T cell repertoires from 666 subjects and related those repertoires to cytomegalovirus serostatus. Class I and class II HLA loci were covered by the typing at four-digit resolution. Alongside the repertoire data, information on donor age, sex, ethnicity and CMV serostatus was compiled. All discovery cohort repertoires had been generated on a single sequencing platform. An early release covering roughly 640 HLA-typed donors comprised 250 to 350 gigabases of sequencing data and about 90 million unique TCR sequences.

Library prep was done by the immunoSEQ multiplex PCR assay. The multiplex PCR relied on a mix of 60 forward primers for TCR Vbeta segments and 13 reverse primers for TCR Jbeta segments. Amplification of the CDR3 region of rearranged TCR beta genes was performed with a multiplex PCR assay on genomic DNA. The Illumina HiSeq System was used to sequence the amplified TCR beta libraries as 87-base-pair reads. The original methods were these. A later analysis counted about 80 million unique TCR beta chains across the 650 to 700 repertoires, and some 11 million of these chains were shared by at least two donors. Raw reads were error-corrected and collapsed into unique sequences with a nearest-neighbor algorithm that merged closely related sequences to remove PCR and sequencing errors. To assign V, D and J gene segments, CDR3 sequences were aligned to IMGT reference sequences. Each retained sequence needed at least a six-nucleotide match to both a V gene segment and a J gene segment. Rearrangements were called productive when the CDR3 lacked stop codons and stayed in frame with V and J; all others were non-productive. CDR3 was defined by IMGT convention, running from the second conserved V-encoded cysteine to the conserved J-encoded phenylalanine. Sequences without an unambiguous match to a single V gene segment were excluded from the earlier analysis of several hundred of the donors. An earlier analysis of 500 to 700 of the donors classified V segments as functional when productive rearrangements were above 56.7% and as segregating when the standard deviation between donors was above 5%. A statistical classification framework was built to diagnose cytomegalovirus status from the catalog of TCR beta chain sequences. A later analysis assigned V and J genes by comparing TCR nucleotide sequences with IMGT/GENE-DB human TR gene sequences. The TCRdist pipeline was used in a later analysis to assign CDR3 sequences and most-parsimonious VDJ recombination scenarios. In a later analysis, every TCR beta chain was defined by the combination of its CDR3 amino acid sequence and its V-gene family, and reads without a unique V-gene family were dropped. In a later analysis, 450 to 600 highly shared, low-generation-probability nucleotide sequences were removed to address suspected cross-contamination and a sequencing artifact. In a later analysis, a clonal expansion index for each public chain was calculated from normalized within-repertoire ranks of inferred template counts. Generation probabilities in a later analysis came from a VDJ recombination model fitted to out-of-frame rearrangements, and those results were checked against IGoR. In a later analysis, hypergeometric tests were used to score TCR-TCR, TCR-HLA and TCR-CMV co-occurrence, with a repertoire-size bias correction applied to TCR pairs. To estimate false discovery rates, a later analysis permuted the HLA or CMV assignments 20 times. In a later analysis, co-occurring TCRs were grouped with DBSCAN, and TCRdist sequence similarity was added when clustering was performed within HLA-allele-positive subsets. For co-occurrence clustering, repertoires with fewer than 30,000 or more than 120,000 public chains were excluded, along with roughly 5 repertoires with anomalous nucleotide sharing. Entries here come from immuneACCESS through TCRdb and include only in-frame sequences with V and J called. Some clones fail to appear in such tables; in the studies checked, an unresolved V gene covers under half of the shortfall, and the cause of the remainder is unknown. Clonal size and the V and J genes are those of that table, whereas D and trimming came from the DNA. In this sample the table shows 40,000 to 55,000 clones, around 70% of which occur a single time. The ten largest clones represent less than 3.5% of the sample.

The germline V gene gives CDR1 as SNHLY and CDR2 as FYNNEI. Reading from cysteine to phenylalanine, the CDR3 counts 14 amino acids. Only CDR3 DNA remains: 42 bases, in frame from the first base. V is reduced by 6 bases and J by 3 bases, leaving a spacing of 12 bases between them. The study at large found these results: Immune exposure information for the cohort was limited to CMV serostatus. In a later analysis, HLA-associated TCR beta chains were found to be more clonally expanded and to have lower generation probabilities than equally common non-associated chains. Because counts were too low, seventeen rarely observed V segments, including chromosome 9 orphons, were excluded from the earlier analysis of around 640 of the donors. Most CMV-associated TCR beta chains appeared to be HLA-restricted in a later analysis, and the HLA associations seemed to be driven largely by CMV exposure. Specific HLA alleles were associated with about 17,000 TCR beta sequences at a false discovery rate of 0.05 in a later analysis. A later analysis found that TCR association rates varied across HLA loci, with DRB1 alleles showing the most associated TCRs and HLA-C alleles the fewest. Only TCR beta chains were sequenced in this cohort, and the absence of alpha or paired-chain data limited detectable features. Some IMGT-functional V segments, including TRBV6-2 and TRBV6-3, could not be distinguished by the 87-base-pair reads and were therefore excluded. The authors suggested that the approach could potentially be generalized to other disease states and immunological phenotypes. A cluster of highly shared sequence variants was judged likely to represent a technical artifact of the sequencing pipeline. A later analysis reported that several top co-occurrence clusters appeared linked to parvovirus B19, influenza, CMV and Epstein-Barr virus. Most TCR sequences were observed very rarely across donors, whereas some public TCRs were present in many individuals. In both the original and validation cohorts, the classifier was reported to diagnose cytomegalovirus status with high specificity and sensitivity. A few of the identified cytomegalovirus-associated TCR beta chains were confirmed in vitro to be specific for cytomegalovirus antigens. A later genetic analysis associated a missense DCLRE1C variant with V-gene and J-gene trimming of TCR beta chains, and an independent cohort replicated the association. Roughly uniform sequencing depth across donors was assumed in presence/absence analyses, although this assumption may not hold. HLA typing was unavailable for some donors at each locus, so association tests used only the typed subset. In an earlier analysis of 587 of the donors, most TCR beta V segments appeared in productive rearrangements about 87% or about 30% of the time, broadly matching IMGT annotations. Correlated functional status among segregating V segments might be attributable to linkage disequilibrium, but an unknown experimental factor could not be ruled out. Strong co-occurrence of HLA alleles, especially DR and DQ, made assigning TCR associations to individual alleles difficult. According to a later genetic analysis, donors in an Asian-associated ancestry cluster had fewer N-insertions in productive TCRs than the roughly 700-donor mean. A further reported finding was that TCR beta sequences accurately predicted the HLA-A and HLA-B alleles for most subjects in the first cohort. The study listed approximately 160 TCR beta chains as associated with cytomegalovirus.

Notes on this clone: No antigen is known for it. Base qualities are not provided; no much larger clone lies one nucleotide away.

The cohort consisted of approximately 670 healthy bone marrow donors. At the time of sampling, all cohort members were nominally healthy, though unrecorded immune exposures were likely present. The donor was CMV seronegative and belonged to the group of approximately 320 seronegative cohort members. A peripheral blood sample was collected from each donor, and TCR beta sequencing was performed on peripheral blood mononuclear cells. Genomic DNA extraction from the blood cell samples was performed with the Qiagen DNeasy Blood Extraction Kit. The chain uses TRBV2 and TRBJ1-5; the D gene is not confidently resolved. What was sequenced was PBMCs. The receptor's source is a woman in her twenties or thirties in good health and CMV-seronegative. CDR3 sequence: CASSRTQTNQPQHF. The bases are TGTGCCAGCAGCCGTACACAAACCAATCAGCCCCAGCATTTT.